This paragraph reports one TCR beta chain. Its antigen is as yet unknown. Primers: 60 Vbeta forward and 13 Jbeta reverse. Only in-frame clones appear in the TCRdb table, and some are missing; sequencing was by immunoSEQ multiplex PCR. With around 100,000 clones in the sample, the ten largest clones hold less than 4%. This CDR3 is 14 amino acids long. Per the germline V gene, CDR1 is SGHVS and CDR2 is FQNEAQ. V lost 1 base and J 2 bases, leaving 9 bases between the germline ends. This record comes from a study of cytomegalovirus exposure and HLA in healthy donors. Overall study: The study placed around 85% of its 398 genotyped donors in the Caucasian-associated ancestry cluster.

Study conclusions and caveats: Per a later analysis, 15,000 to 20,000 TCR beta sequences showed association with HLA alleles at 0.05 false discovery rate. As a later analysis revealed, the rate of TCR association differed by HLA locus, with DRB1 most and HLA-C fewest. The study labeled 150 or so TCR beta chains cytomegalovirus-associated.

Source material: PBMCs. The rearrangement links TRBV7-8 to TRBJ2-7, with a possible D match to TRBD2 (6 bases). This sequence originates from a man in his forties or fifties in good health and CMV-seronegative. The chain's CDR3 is CASSLVAGTYEQYF. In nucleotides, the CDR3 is TGTGCCAGCAGCTTAGTGGCGGGAACCTACGAGCAGTACTTC.